This TCR beta chain originates from a study of blood T cell repertoires in COVID-19. Study-level background: Both acute and convalescent COVID-19 samples were obtained from the United States, Italy and Spain.

Seattle's enrolled individuals joined amid active infection and were then monitored longitudinally. From germline, CDR1 is MNHEY and CDR2 SMNVEV (reference sequence). V was cut by 3 bases and J by 0 bases, with 14 bases left in between. This CDR3 spans 16 amino acids. Using immunoSEQ multiplex PCR, the repertoire was profiled, and TCRdb retains in-frame clones only, with some absent. Among about 170,000 clones, 84% were seen once, and the ten largest hold 2.5% to 3%. The chain recombines TRBV27 with TRBJ1-1; D possibly corresponds to TRBD1 (5 bases). Material for sequencing was peripheral blood. The sequence was obtained from a woman over 75 with COVID-19, enrolled during active disease. The CDR3 DNA reads as TGTGCCAGCAGTTTCGGGCTAGGGGTCATGAACACTGAAGCTTTCTTT. Translated: CASSFGLGVMNTEAFF.